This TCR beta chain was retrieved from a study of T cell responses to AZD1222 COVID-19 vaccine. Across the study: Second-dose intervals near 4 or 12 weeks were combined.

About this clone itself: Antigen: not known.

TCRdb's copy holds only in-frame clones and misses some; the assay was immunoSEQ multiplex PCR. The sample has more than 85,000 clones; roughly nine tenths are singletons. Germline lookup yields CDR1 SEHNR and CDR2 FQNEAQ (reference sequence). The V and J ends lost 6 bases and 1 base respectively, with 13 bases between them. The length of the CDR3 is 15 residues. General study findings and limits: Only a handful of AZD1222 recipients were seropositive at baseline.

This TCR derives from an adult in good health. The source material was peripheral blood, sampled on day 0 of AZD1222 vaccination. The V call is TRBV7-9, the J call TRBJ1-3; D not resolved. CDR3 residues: CASSDTRASGNTIYF. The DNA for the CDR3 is TGTGCCAGCAGTGATACCCGGGCTTCTGGAAACACCATATATTTT.